The sequence of this T cell receptor beta chain was determined in a study of molecular identifiers for immune sequencing clone quantification (dated by TCRdb to the late 2010s). Turning to the overall study: For a replicate experiment, RNA from around 20,000 or 99,000 naive CD8 T cells was divided into five aliquots, and four of the five aliquots were sequenced. This methods study used CD8 T cells to benchmark TCR RNA copy counting and molecular-identifier clustering-based TCR repertoire sequencing (MIDCIRS). Overall results and qualifications from the work: Highly expanded clone sizes could be underestimated if identical TCR molecules share a barcode. Modeling gave about 3.2 recovered TCR RNA copies per cell versus around 9.9 by digital PCR, implying about 30% capture efficiency. When barcode sub-clustering was left out, chimeric consensus sequences inflated TCR diversity, with chimeras reaching as high as 47%. In CMV-specific effector cells, clones with more than 20 RNA copies contained over 99% of molecules, whereas in naive cells such clones contained under 1% of molecules. The naive libraries included spiked-in Jurkat TCR RNA (10 copies' worth), and this Jurkat TCR RNA is not part of the donor repertoire. Even against a background of 800,000 to 1,000,000 naive CD8 T cells, spiked-in Jurkat TCR RNA amounting to a single cell's worth was reported to be detectable.

Taken from the germline V gene, the CDR1 and CDR2 loops are MNHEY and SVGAGI. Its CDR3 holds 14 amino acids, cysteine through phenylalanine. The sequence is cut down to CDR3 DNA, 42 bases in frame from base 1. The junction shows trimming of 5 bases on V and 5 bases on J, plus 13 bases between the germline ends. A word on this clonotype: Its antigen is unknown. Base qualities are not recorded, but no much larger clone differs from it by a single base.

Libraries of naive CD8 T cells were generated from about 21,000 to 970,000 sorted cells, with 10%, 30% or 50% of the purified RNA used. Naive CD8 T cells, defined as CD8+CD4-CCR7+CD45RA+, were FACS-sorted into RLT Plus buffer on a BD FACSAria II. To test detection sensitivity, Jurkat RNA equal to around 11 TCR copies was added to samples of roughly 18,000-1,100,000 naive CD8 T cells. Enrichment of CD8 T cells was done with RosetteSep CD8+ T Cell Enrichment Cocktail plus Ficoll-Paque, and ACK red cell lysis came afterward. The protocol used for the library was PCR. Sequencing was carried out with a NextSeq 500. Preparation of bulk TCR libraries followed a previously described approach, with the TCR primers listed in Table S5. Purification of total RNA was performed with the Qiagen AllPrep DNA/RNA kit. Before any analysis, reads coming from multiple sequencing runs of the same library were combined into one pool. The paper's processing steps were these. Only reads with exact TCR constant sequence were kept, trimmed to 150 nt, and grouped by their 12-nt molecular barcodes. Reads inside each barcode group were sub-clustered using a 15% Levenshtein threshold, and a quality-weighted consensus sequence was constructed for each RNA molecule. Non-functional sequences were filtered out, along with any lower-count sequence sitting one edit away from another sequence. Barcode sub-clusters with fewer than 20% of the maximum read count were removed, based on fitting two negative binomial distributions. In TCRdb, the public reads were trimmed at Q25 with fastp and aligned with MiXCR, with productive beta chains retained. CDR3 protein duplicates are merged, each entry listing the most common genes and DNA. For this entry, the V and J calls and clone size follow TCRdb and not the study's own pipeline. Here the sample has roughly 97,000 distinct CDR3 sequences; roughly a quarter occur a single time. Of the sample, approximately 0.91% is held by the ten largest clones.

Sequenced material: naive CD8+ T cells from blood, with Jurkat cell RNA spiked in. The cell subset or site label on this specimen signifies: FACS-sorted CD8+CD4-CCR7+CD45RA+ naive T cells. This sequence originates from a human donor in good health. Some libraries in this study had Jurkat cell RNA spiked in. The receptor chain draws on TRBV6-5 and TRBJ2-1; matching of 6 bases hints at TRBD1 as the D gene. CDR3 reads: CASSKPDSNNEQFF. The nucleotide sequence reads as follows: TGTGCCAGCAGTAAACCGGACAGTAACAATGAGCAGTTCTTC.